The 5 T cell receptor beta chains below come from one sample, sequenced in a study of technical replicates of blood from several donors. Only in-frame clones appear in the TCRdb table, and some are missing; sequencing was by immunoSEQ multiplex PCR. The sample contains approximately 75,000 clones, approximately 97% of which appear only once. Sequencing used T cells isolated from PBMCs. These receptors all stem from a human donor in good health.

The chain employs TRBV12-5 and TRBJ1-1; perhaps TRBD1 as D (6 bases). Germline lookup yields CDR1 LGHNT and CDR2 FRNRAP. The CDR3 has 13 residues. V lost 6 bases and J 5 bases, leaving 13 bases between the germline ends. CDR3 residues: CASGLGTLTEAFF. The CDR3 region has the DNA TGTGCTAGTGGGCTAGGGACATTGACTGAAGCTTTCTTT.

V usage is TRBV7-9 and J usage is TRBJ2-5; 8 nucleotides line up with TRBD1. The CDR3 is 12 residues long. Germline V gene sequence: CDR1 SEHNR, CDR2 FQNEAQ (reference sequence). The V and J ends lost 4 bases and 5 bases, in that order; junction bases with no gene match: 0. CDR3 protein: CASSWDRETQYF. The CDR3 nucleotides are TGTGCCAGCAGCTGGGACAGGGAGACCCAGTACTTC.

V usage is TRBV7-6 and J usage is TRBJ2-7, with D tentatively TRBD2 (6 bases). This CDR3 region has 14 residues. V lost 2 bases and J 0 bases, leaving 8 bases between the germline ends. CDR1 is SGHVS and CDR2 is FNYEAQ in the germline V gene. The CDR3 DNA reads TGTGCCAGCAGCTTAACGGGACTCTCCTACGAGCAGTACTTC. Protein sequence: CASSLTGLSYEQYF.

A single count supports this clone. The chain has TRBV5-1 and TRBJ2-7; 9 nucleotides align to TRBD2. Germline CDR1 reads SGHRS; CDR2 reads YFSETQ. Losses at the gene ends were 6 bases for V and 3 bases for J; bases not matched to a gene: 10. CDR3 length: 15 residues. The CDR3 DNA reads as TGCGCCAGCACATCGTCAAGCGGGAGGAGCTACGAGCAGTACTTC. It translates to CASTSSSGRSYEQYF.

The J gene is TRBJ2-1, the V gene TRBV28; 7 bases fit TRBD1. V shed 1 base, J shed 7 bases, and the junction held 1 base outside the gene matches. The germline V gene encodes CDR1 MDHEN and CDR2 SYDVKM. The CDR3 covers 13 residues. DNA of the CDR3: TGTGCCAGCAGTTTATTACAGGGGAATGAGCAGTTCTTC. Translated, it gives CASSLLQGNEQFF.